This T cell receptor (beta chain) was sequenced in a study of T cells in Graves' hyperthyroidism and ophthalmopathy. TCR beta CDR3 regions were amplified from RNA. The TCR CDR3 first-round RT-PCR relied on the HTBI primer set. TCRdb re-called the multiplex PCR reads through MiXCR, storing one row per CDR3 protein. Found here are approximately 740,000 distinct CDR3 sequences, around 13% of them singletons; the top ten hold roughly a tenth. Trimming stripped 5 bases from V and 5 bases from J, with 13 bases between. The CDR3 contains 13 residues. Per the germline V gene, CDR1 is DFQATT and CDR2 is SNEGSKA (reference sequence). In this sample, this clonotype turned up many times.

The V gene is TRBV20-1, the J gene TRBJ2-1; possible D gene TRBD2, 6 bases. Source material: blood. The receptor was derived from a woman between 18 and 29 years old with Graves' hyperthyroidism. The DNA for the CDR3 is TGCAGTGCTCCCCGTGGAGGGAACAATGAGCAGTTCTTC. Translated: CSAPRGGNNEQFF.